This entry lists 21 T cell receptor beta chains sequenced from one sample in a study of blood T cells in healthy people across ages. Combining a sample-barcoded 5' primer with a J-beta primer mix, a second PCR ran for roughly 6 to 12 cycles. TCRdb recomputed calls from the 5' RACE reads with MiXCR, one row per CDR3 protein. The sample shows approximately 1.5 million distinct CDR3 sequences, approximately 39% of them seen only once. The sample consisted of blood. These receptors originate from a woman between 18 and 29 years old in good health.

V gene TRBV6-2 or TRBV6-3 combines with J gene TRBJ1-1; 10 positions agree with TRBD1. The germline CDR1 and CDR2 sequences are MNHEY and SVGEGT. Trimming cost V 9 bases and J 3 bases; bases outside gene matches: 16. This CDR3 is built from 17 residues. CDR3 amino acids: CASSKGGTGESDTEAFF. The CDR3 DNA sequence: TGTGCCAGTTCGAAGGGTGGGACAGGGGAATCGGACACTGAAGCTTTCTTT.

This clonotype was counted only a few times. The chain couples TRBV25-1 to TRBJ2-2, with 7 nucleotides matching TRBD2. Trimming cost V 5 bases and J 0 bases; bases outside gene matches: 3. The CDR3 totals 15 residues. CDR1 and CDR2 from the germline V gene are MGHDK and SYGVNS. This CDR3 reads CASSSSGTNTGELFF. CDR3 in DNA: TGTGCCAGCAGTTCTAGCGGAACGAACACCGGGGAGCTGTTTTTT. The full variable domain, with the rest looked up from reference TRBV25-1 and TRBJ2-2, is EADIYQTPRYLVIGTGKKITLECSQTMGHDKMYWYQQDPGMELHLIHYSYGVNSTEKGDLSSESTVSRIRTEHFPLTLESARPSHTSQYLCASSSSGTNTGELFFGEGSRLTVL.

The chain recombines TRBV28 with TRBJ2-1; TRBD2 agrees at 11 bases. CDR3 size: 16 residues. From germline, CDR1 is MDHEN and CDR2 SYDVKM. Trimming at V came to 7 bases and at J to 7 bases, leaving 12 bases not matched to a gene. The CDR3 loop is CASIDSGRATGNEQFF. The DNA for the CDR3 is TGTGCCAGCATTGATAGCGGGAGGGCCACAGGGAATGAGCAGTTCTTC. Full variable domain (missing parts from reference TRBV28 and TRBJ2-1): DVKVTQSSRYLVKRTGEKVFLECVQDMDHENMFWYRQDPGLGLRLIYFSYDVKMKEKGDIPEGYSVSREKKERFSLILESASTNQTSMYLCASIDSGRATGNEQFFGPGTRLTVL.

The CDR3 DNA sequence: TGTGCCACCAGTGACAGGACTAGCGGAGACAATGAGCAGTACTTC. Protein: CATSDRTSGDNEQYF. The chain employs TRBV24-1 and TRBJ2-7; TRBD2 agrees at 10 bases. Germline V gives CDR1 KGHDR, CDR2 SFDVKD. The V gene end was trimmed by 4 bases and the J gene end by 7 bases; junction bases not matched to a gene: 9. The length of the CDR3 is 15 residues.

There are a few counts of this clonotype. The V call is TRBV6-1, the J call TRBJ2-7; a possible D gene is TRBD2 (5 bases). Germline lookup yields CDR1 MNHNS and CDR2 SASEGT. This CDR3 contains 12 residues. The V end was cut by 6 bases, the J end by 6 bases, with 12 bases between. The CDR3 bases are TGTGCCAGCAGGAAAATCCGGGGCGAGCAGTACTTC. Residues: CASRKIRGEQYF.

The V and J genes are TRBV5-1 and TRBJ2-4, with D hard to call. The length of the CDR3 is 15 residues. CDR1 and CDR2 from the germline V gene are SGHRS and YFSETQ. Deletions cut 0 bases from V and 3 bases from J, with 10 bases between. The CDR3: CASSLGGFDKNIQYF. CDR3 bases: TGCGCCAGCAGCTTGGGTGGATTTGACAAAAACATTCAGTACTTC.

A few counts support this clonotype. The V call is TRBV28, the J call TRBJ2-7; D remains ambiguous. Trimming left V 5 bases short and J 0 bases short, with 23 bases between. Germline V gives CDR1 MDHEN, CDR2 SYDVKM. There are 18 residues in the CDR3. CDR3 amino acids: CASSQATIEPRSSYEQYF. DNA for the CDR3: TGTGCCAGCAGTCAGGCGACGATCGAACCCAGGAGCTCCTACGAGCAGTACTTC.

In its sample, this clonotype was seen a few times. The rearrangement joins TRBV14 to TRBJ2-2; D perhaps matches TRBD2 (7 bases). V was shortened by 5 bases and J by 0 bases, with 16 bases between the two germline ends. The length of the CDR3 is 17 residues. In germline, CDR1 is SGHDN, CDR2 FVKESK. The chain's CDR3 is CASSSRGGTSNTGELFF. The DNA for the CDR3 is TGTGCCAGCAGCTCAAGGGGGGGGACCTCGAACACCGGGGAGCTGTTTTTT. Drawing the rest from reference TRBV14 and TRBJ2-2, the complete variable domain is EAGVTQFPSHSVIEKGQTVTLRCDPISGHDNLYWYRRVMGKEIKFLLHFVKESKQDESGMPNNRFLAERTGGTYSTLKVQPAELEDSGVYFCASSSRGGTSNTGELFFGEGSRLTVL.

J is TRBJ2-4 and V is TRBV2; a weak D match, TRBD2 (6 bases). The J call may not be correct, given that the DNA end is closer to TRBJ2-7. The V gene's germline CDR1 is SNHLY and CDR2 FYNNEI. CDR3 length equals 12 residues. The CDR3 protein is CASAGQVYEQYF. The CDR3 DNA follows: TGTGCCAGCGCGGGGCAAGTCTACGAGCAGTACTTC.

The rearrangement uses TRBV6-1 and TRBJ2-3; 10 bases fit TRBD1. In germline, CDR1 is MNHNS, CDR2 SASEGT. This CDR3 is 15 amino acids long. V lost 7 bases to trimming and J lost 4 bases; unmatched junction nucleotides: 8. CDR3 in DNA: TGTGCCAGCAACCGGGGACAGGGGAAGGCAGATACGCAGTATTTT. It codes for CASNRGQGKADTQYF.

In this sample, this clonotype turned up a few times. V is TRBV7-6 and J is TRBJ2-7; 9 bases fit TRBD1. Trimming cost V 6 bases and J 6 bases; bases outside gene matches: 0. From germline, CDR1 is SGHVS and CDR2 FNYEAQ. CDR3 length: 11 residues. This CDR3 is CASRGQGEQYF. CDR3 coding DNA: TGTGCCAGCAGGGGACAGGGCGAGCAGTACTTC.

This clonotype turned up a few times. The J gene is TRBJ2-4, the V gene TRBV20-1; the D is unclear. TRBJ2-5 matches the DNA end more closely, so the J call is doubtful. Germline V gene sequence: CDR1 DFQATT, CDR2 SNEGSKA (reference sequence). The CDR3 contains 14 residues. The CDR3 coding sequence is TGCAGTGCTAGTAAGGTCTTCGCGATGGAGACCCAGTACTTC. Protein: CSASKVFAMETQYF.

This clonotype has just a few counts. This chain connects TRBV7-2 to TRBJ1-1; TRBD1 matches at 9 bases. CDR1 is SGHTA and CDR2 is FQGNSA in the germline V gene. The CDR3 runs to 14 residues. Trimming at V came to 5 bases and at J to 3 bases, leaving 4 bases not matched to a gene. The CDR3: CASSLQGAYTEAFF. The CDR3 DNA reads as TGTGCCAGCAGCCTACAGGGGGCTTACACTGAAGCTTTCTTT.

The chain combines TRBV27 with TRBJ1-4; D uncertain. Deletions cut 7 bases from V and 4 bases from J, with 19 bases between. Germline V gene lookup returns CDR1 MNHEY and CDR2 SMNVEV (reference sequence). The length of the CDR3 is 16 residues. The CDR3 region has the DNA TGTGCCAGCAAAGAGGGTCAGATCGGCCTTAATGAAAAACTGTTTTTT. Encoded protein: CASKEGQIGLNEKLFF.

This sequence joins TRBV5-1 and TRBJ1-6; 9 bases are shared with TRBD1. The V and J ends lost 5 bases and 7 bases, in that order; junction bases with no gene match: 7. The CDR3 has 15 residues. The V gene's germline CDR1 is SGHRS and CDR2 YFSETQ. This CDR3 reads CASSSDRGVNSPLHF. CDR3 DNA: TGCGCCAGCAGTTCGGACAGGGGAGTGAATTCACCCCTCCACTTT.

The rearrangement joins TRBV18 to TRBJ1-2; D unresolved. The CDR3 runs 13 residues. Germline-derived CDR1 and CDR2 are KGHSH and LQKENI. Trimming took 3 bases from V and 3 from J, leaving 8 bases between them. The CDR3: CASSPDADYGYTF. The CDR3, as DNA: TGTGCCAGCTCACCCGACGCAGACTATGGCTACACCTTC.

In this sample, this clonotype turned up a few times. The V and J genes are TRBV28 and TRBJ2-1; either TRBD1 or TRBD2 may fit D (5 bases each). V was clipped by 7 bases and J by 6 bases, with 16 bases between them. The CDR3 has 14 residues. Germline lookup yields CDR1 MDHEN and CDR2 SYDVKM. CDR3 sequence (DNA): TGTGCCAGCACCCACGGGACCACCTCCAATGAGCAGTTCTTC. Protein sequence: CASTHGTTSNEQFF.

The V gene is TRBV5-1, the J gene TRBJ1-5; maybe TRBD1 (5 bases). The CDR3 extends over 11 amino acids. Deletions cut 2 bases from V and 15 bases from J, with 12 bases between. Germline lookup yields CDR1 SGHRS and CDR2 YFSETQ. The CDR3 DNA is TGCGCCAGCAGCTTTCCGGGACGGGGGCATTTT. The encoded protein is CASSFPGRGHF.

To note about this clonotype: At one end, the junction sequence differs from germline, possibly due to a read error. The chain carries TRBV18 and TRBJ1-1; maybe TRBD1 (5 bases). Looked up from germline, CDR1 is KGHSH and CDR2 is LQKENI. This CDR3 has 13 amino acids. CDR3 DNA sequence: TGTGCCAGCGCACCACTCACGGGGGGTGAAGCTTTCTTT. Protein product: CASAPLTGGEAFF.

The chain links TRBV20-1 to TRBJ2-5, with 8 positions matching TRBD1. V was pared by 0 bases and J by 11 bases, with 14 bases of the junction left unmatched. The CDR3 is 15 residues long. Germline-derived CDR1 and CDR2 are DFQATT and SNEGSKA (reference sequence). In DNA, the CDR3 is TGCAGTGCTAGAGATAGCGGACAGGGAACTTCTGAGCAGTACTTC. Translation gives CSARDSGQGTSEQYF.

This clonotype was counted a few times. J is TRBJ2-5 and V is TRBV7-2; D might be TRBD1 or TRBD2, each matching 5 bases. In germline, CDR1 is SGHTA, CDR2 FQGNSA. The CDR3 extends over 14 amino acids. V lost 0 bases to trimming and J lost 4 bases, with 9 bases between them. This CDR3 is CASSLALGGETQYF. DNA of the CDR3: TGTGCCAGCAGCTTAGCGCTTGGGGGAGAGACCCAGTACTTC.